Below are 5 T cell receptor beta chains sequenced from a single sample in a study of T cell responses to AZD1222 COVID-19 vaccine. TCRdb keeps only in-frame clones here, not all; method: immunoSEQ multiplex PCR. The sample lists roughly 170,000 clones, 85% to 95% seen once, with more than 1.5% in the top ten. This specimen was peripheral blood, taken 28 days after the second AZD1222 dose. These receptors were collected from an adult who received the AZD1222 COVID-19 vaccine.

This rearrangement joins TRBV11-2 to TRBJ2-2; D is unclear. The CDR3 spans 14 residues. V dropped 4 bases and J dropped 1 base, with 7 bases sitting between them. Germline V lookup: CDR1 SGHAT, CDR2 FQNNGV. The CDR3 is CASSSQMNTGELFF. The CDR3 DNA reads as TGTGCCAGCAGCTCACAGATGAACACCGGGGAGCTGTTTTTT.

The chain is built from TRBV11-2 and TRBJ1-4; the D is unclear. The ends were cut back, 1 base at V and 4 bases at J, with 7 bases in the middle. This CDR3 spans 14 amino acids. Germline CDR1 SGHAT, CDR2 FQNNGV. CDR3 sequence (DNA): TGTGCCAGCAGCTTAGCGACGGTTAATGAAAAACTGTTTTTT. Amino acids: CASSLATVNEKLFF.

The chain uses TRBV14 and TRBJ2-3; 7 nucleotides align to TRBD2. The CDR3 length is 14 residues. Germline V CDR1 and CDR2: SGHDN, FVKESK. With 8 bases clipped from V and 8 bases from J, the junction kept 13 bases outside the gene matches. The CDR3 DNA reads TGTGCCAGCGGGACGACTTCCCCGGGGGGTACGCAGTATTTT. Protein sequence: CASGTTSPGGTQYF. The variable domain in full, completed from reference TRBV14 and TRBJ2-3, reads EAGVTQFPSHSVIEKGQTVTLRCDPISGHDNLYWYRRVMGKEIKFLLHFVKESKQDESGMPNNRFLAERTGGTYSTLKVQPAELEDSGVYFCASGTTSPGGTQYFGPGTRLTVL.

This chain joins TRBV7-9 and TRBJ1-1; 10 bases fit TRBD1. V lost 5 bases to trimming and J lost 4 bases; unmatched junction nucleotides: 7. The germline CDR1 and CDR2 sequences are SEHNR and FQNEAQ (reference sequence). This CDR3 is built from 15 residues. In nucleotides, the CDR3 is TGTGCCAGCAGCCAGAGCGGGACAGGGGTCACTGAAGCTTTCTTT. This sequence encodes CASSQSGTGVTEAFF.

With regard to this clone: A read error may account for a junction end that differs from germline. The chain carries TRBV28 and TRBJ2-6; D is uncertain. There are 15 residues in the CDR3. Per germline, CDR1 MDHEN and CDR2 SYDVKM. The CDR3 region is CASRQTTAGANVLTF. The CDR3 region has the DNA TGTGCCAGCAGACAAACGACGGCTGGAGCCAACGTCCTGACTTTC.